The rows below give T cell receptor beta chains drawn from one sample of a study of blood T cell repertoires in COVID-19. The protocol was immunoSEQ multiplex PCR, while the TCRdb copy is restricted to in-frame clones and leaves out a portion. The sample shows fewer than 250,000 clones, around 82% of them seen only once. Sequencing was done on a sample of peripheral blood. The receptors were sampled from a woman aged 40 to 50 with active or convalescent COVID-19. CDR3s leave out the opening cysteine and the closing phenylalanine or tryptophan. A D gene is named only where the DNA matches it firmly.

j_call v_call d_call cdr3_aa
TRBJ2-5 TRBV18 TRBD2 ASSPRTSGGVLTQETQY
TRBJ1-4 TRBV5-8 NA ASSLGQGREKLF
TRBJ2-7 TRBV28 TRBD1 ASSPLGTGSSYEQY
TRBJ2-1 TRBV5-1 NA ASSLDSLDYNEQF
TRBJ1-1 TRBV19 NA ASSLEAPAEAF
TRBJ2-3 TRBV6-5 TRBD1 ASSYRQGPRDTQY
TRBJ1-5 TRBV6-1 NA ASSDLLNQPQH
TRBJ2-2 TRBV5-1 NA ASSLGGNTGELF
TRBJ1-6 TRBV28 TRBD1 ASSLGTGQAGSYNSPLH
TRBJ2-7 TRBV5-1 NA ASSLADQPPYEQY
TRBJ1-3 TRBV5-4 TRBD1 ASSLVGQGTGNTIY
TRBJ1-5 TRBV6-5 TRBD1 AAGTTGGFQPQH
TRBJ1-1 TRBV30 NA AWSLYTDTEAF
TRBJ2-1 TRBV4-2 TRBD2 ASSQETSGGYNEQF